These 29 T cell receptor beta chains were sequenced from one sample in a study of PD-L1 blockade in urothelial cancer. Time point meaning: peripheral blood 6 weeks after treatment start. Repertoires were generated with immunoSEQ multiplex PCR, while TCRdb's copy carries only in-frame clones and drops some. The sample consists of tens of thousands of clones, more than 70% of them appearing once. Sequencing used PBMCs, obtained around atezolizumab (anti-PD-L1) treatment. Receptor source: a man in his fifties or sixties with urothelial cancer.

The CDR3 bases are TGTGCCAGCAGGCCCAGGGTATCTGATGAAAAACTGTTTTTT. Its translation is CASRPRVSDEKLFF. The chain joins TRBV5-6 to TRBJ1-4, with D possibly matching TRBD1 (5 bases). V was shortened by 5 bases and J by 6 bases, with 14 bases between the two germline ends. Germline-derived CDR1 and CDR2 are SGHDT and YYEEEE. CDR3 length: 14 residues.

The chain links TRBV19 to TRBJ2-7; D is unresolved. The CDR3 runs 15 residues. Trimming stripped 7 bases from V and 0 bases from J, with 16 bases between. Germline V gene data show CDR1 as LNHDA and CDR2 as SQIVND (reference sequence). The CDR3 DNA reads as TGTGCCAGTACGCAGAGACATTACATCTCCTACGAGCAGTACTTC. It codes for CASTQRHYISYEQYF. The whole variable domain, remainder taken from reference TRBV19 and TRBJ2-7, is DGGITQSPKYLFRKEGQNVTLSCEQNLNHDAMYWYRQDPGQGLRLIYYSQIVNDFQKGDIAEGYSVSREKKESFPLTVTSAQKNPTAFYLCASTQRHYISYEQYFGPGTRLTVT.

This clone was seen once. V is TRBV2 and J is TRBJ2-7; tentatively, D is TRBD1 (5 bases). The V end lost 8 bases, the J end lost 0 bases, and 14 bases lay between the germline ends. In germline, CDR1 is SNHLY, CDR2 FYNNEI. This CDR3 has 14 amino acids. This CDR3 reads CASLQDRSSYEQYF. CDR3 nucleotide sequence: TGTGCCAGCTTACAGGACCGTAGCTCCTACGAGCAGTACTTC.

The chain recombines TRBV5-4 with TRBJ2-5; D is possibly TRBD2 (6 bases). Trimming pared 4 bases from V and 5 bases from J, leaving 18 bases between. The germline V gene encodes CDR1 SGHNT and CDR2 YYREEE (reference sequence). The CDR3 is made up of 15 amino acids. As DNA, the CDR3 is TGTGCCAGCAGCCCCCCCGCCGCGGAGGGGGAGACCCAGTACTTC. This encodes CASSPPAAEGETQYF.

This rearrangement joins TRBV4-1 to TRBJ1-2; D not resolved. The germline CDR1 and CDR2 sequences are MGHRA and YSYEKL. CDR3 length equals 15 residues. Trimming shortened V by 1 base and J by 0 bases, and 9 bases separated the two germline ends. The CDR3 protein is CASSQGWQSNYGYTF. The DNA of the CDR3 is TGCGCCAGCAGCCAAGGGTGGCAGTCTAACTATGGCTACACCTTC.

This clone appeared a single time. V gene TRBV10-1 combines with J gene TRBJ2-1, with no clear D. The CDR3 is 12 amino acids. CDR1 and CDR2 (germline): WNHNN, SYGVQD (reference sequence). Between the trimmed V and J ends, which lost 3 bases and 10 bases, there was a span of 10 bases. In DNA, the CDR3 is TGCGCCAGCAGTGACAGGTCTGGAGAGCAGTTCTTC. Translation: CASSDRSGEQFF.

V is TRBV11-2 and J is TRBJ2-2; 7 bases fit TRBD2. This CDR3 comprises 17 residues. Germline-derived CDR1 and CDR2 are SGHAT and FQNNGV. The V segment lost 4 bases and the J segment 1 base; nucleotides outside the gene matches: 9. The CDR3 region has the DNA TGTGCCAGCAGCTCCTGGGCGGGAGTGGTGAACACCGGGGAGCTGTTTTTT. Its protein is CASSSWAGVVNTGELFF.

The chain carries TRBV11-3 and TRBJ2-3; D gene unclear. Trimming pared 5 bases from V and 2 bases from J, leaving 11 bases between. From germline, CDR1 is SGHNT and CDR2 YENEEA. The CDR3 runs 14 residues. In nucleotides, the CDR3 is TGTGCCAGCAGCGCAAGAACGGTCACAGATACGCAGTATTTT. This encodes CASSARTVTDTQYF.

This rearrangement joins TRBV10-1 to TRBJ2-1; 9 nucleotides line up with TRBD2. V gave up 4 bases and J gave up 4 bases; unmatched junction bases: 2. Germline V gene lookup returns CDR1 WNHNN and CDR2 SYGVQD (reference sequence). This CDR3 spans 14 amino acids. The CDR3 coding sequence is TGCGCCAGCAGTGCTAGCGGGGATTACAATGAGCAGTTCTTC. Protein: CASSASGDYNEQFF.

The chain has TRBV19 and TRBJ2-5; TRBD2 is a possible D gene (5 bases). CDR3 length: 15 residues. The germline V and J ends were trimmed by 4 bases and 5 bases, with 17 bases remaining between them. CDR1 and CDR2 (germline): LNHDA, SQIVND (reference sequence). The DNA for the CDR3 is TGTGCCAGTAGTAGAAGCGAGGGTTTCTGGGAGACCCAGTACTTC. This translates into CASSRSEGFWETQYF.

The chain recombines TRBV5-1 with TRBJ2-7, with D possibly matching TRBD2 (6 bases). V lost 0 bases, J lost 3 bases, and 13 bases lay in between. The CDR3 totals 15 residues. Germline assignment: CDR1 SGHRS and CDR2 YFSETQ. This CDR3 is CASSLAAGSVYEQYF. In nucleotides, the CDR3 is TGCGCCAGCAGCTTGGCGGCGGGGAGCGTCTACGAGCAGTACTTC.

The chain uses TRBV19 and TRBJ2-3, with 8 bases aligning to TRBD1. The CDR3 is made up of 14 amino acids. CDR1 and CDR2 from the germline V gene are LNHDA and SQIVND (reference sequence). Trimming removed 3 bases from V and 3 bases from J; junction bases left unmatched: 2. The CDR3 DNA reads TGTGCCAGTAGTATGACAGGGGATACAGATACGCAGTATTTT. This sequence encodes CASSMTGDTDTQYF.

This chain joins TRBV5-1 and TRBJ1-4, with 7 bases matching TRBD1. Germline V gives CDR1 SGHRS, CDR2 YFSETQ. The V segment lost 5 bases and the J segment 10 bases; nucleotides outside the gene matches: 14. This CDR3 has 15 residues. CDR3 amino acids: CASRGRRQGVVKLFF. In DNA, the CDR3 is TGCGCCAGCAGGGGACGTAGACAGGGTGTAGTAAAACTGTTTTTT.

This clone was observed once. J is TRBJ2-1 and V is TRBV7-9; tentative D call: TRBD2 (6 bases). The V gene lost 6 bases and the J gene lost 0 bases, with 12 bases spanning the gap. This CDR3 region has 15 residues. Germline V CDR1 and CDR2: SEHNR, FQNEAQ (reference sequence). The CDR3 coding sequence is TGTGCCAGCAGTGCGGGGAGGAGCTCCTACAATGAGCAGTTCTTC. This translates into CASSAGRSSYNEQFF. The variable domain in full, with the rest retrieved from reference TRBV7-9 and TRBJ2-1, is DTGVSQNPRHKITKRGQNVTFRCDPISEHNRLYWYRQTLGQGPEFLTYFQNEAQLEKSRLLSDRFSAERPKGSFSTLEIQRTEQGDSAMYLCASSAGRSSYNEQFFGPGTRLTVL.

This clone occurred once. The rearrangement links TRBV5-1 to TRBJ2-7; maybe TRBD1 (5 bases). Germline V gene data show CDR1 as SGHRS and CDR2 as YFSETQ. Trimming left V 1 base short and J 5 bases short, with 7 bases between. The CDR3 contains 12 residues. CDR3 nucleotides: TGCGCCAGCAGCTTGCAAGGGGACGAGCAGTACTTC. Protein product: CASSLQGDEQYF.

The chain has TRBV12-5 and TRBJ1-1; D unclear. Looked up from germline, CDR1 is LGHNT and CDR2 is FRNRAP. CDR3 length: 15 amino acids. The V end lost 5 bases, the J end lost 0 bases, and 13 bases lay between the germline ends. The CDR3 sequence: CASGPQELMNTEAFF. CDR3 bases: TGTGCTAGTGGTCCGCAGGAACTCATGAACACTGAAGCTTTCTTT.

This sequence joins TRBV5-6 and TRBJ2-7, with 7 bases fitting TRBD1. With 0 bases clipped from V and 3 bases from J, the junction kept 12 bases outside the gene matches. Germline CDR1 SGHDT, CDR2 YYEEEE. The CDR3 spans 17 residues. The CDR3 region is CASSLAVSWSGGYEQYF. CDR3 nucleotide sequence: TGTGCCAGCAGCTTGGCGGTATCGTGGTCAGGGGGCTACGAGCAGTACTTC.

This clone was recorded once. V gene TRBV19 combines with J gene TRBJ1-5; 10 nucleotides agree with TRBD1. CDR3 length: 16 residues. Germline CDR1 is LNHDA and CDR2 is SQIVND (reference sequence). V gave up 4 bases and J gave up 3 bases; unmatched junction bases: 6. The CDR3 loop is CASSTAGQGLNQPQHF. CDR3 coding DNA: TGTGCCAGTAGTACAGCGGGACAGGGGCTCAATCAGCCCCAGCATTTT.

The gene calls are TRBV18 and TRBJ1-2; 7 bases align to TRBD1. V lost 3 bases and J lost 8; bases outside the gene matches: 9. Germline CDR1 and CDR2: KGHSH and LQKENI. CDR3 size: 14 residues. As DNA, the CDR3 is TGTGCCAGCTCACCCCTAGACGACAGGGCCGGCTACACCTTC. Amino acid sequence: CASSPLDDRAGYTF.

This chain uses TRBV4-1 with TRBJ2-5; perhaps TRBD2 as D (5 bases). Germline assignment: CDR1 MGHRA and CDR2 YSYEKL. The CDR3 consists of 15 residues. Trimming shortened V by 0 bases and J by 5 bases, and 13 bases separated the two germline ends. The CDR3 DNA follows: TGCGCCAGCAGCCAAGATTCTGGAGCGGACGAGACCCAGTACTTC. Its translation: CASSQDSGADETQYF.

The chain combines TRBV5-1 with TRBJ1-6; D possibly corresponds to TRBD1 (6 bases). Germline-derived CDR1 and CDR2 are SGHRS and YFSETQ. The CDR3 sequence is 15 residues long. Trimming removed 4 bases at V and 6 bases at J, with 14 bases between. The CDR3 region has the DNA TGCGCCAGCAGCCTCGAAACAGGGCTTAATTCACCCCTCCACTTT. Its protein product is CASSLETGLNSPLHF.

The chain carries TRBV15 and TRBJ1-6; no firm D call. The CDR3 spans 14 residues. Per germline, CDR1 LNHNV and CDR2 YYDKDF (reference sequence). V was clipped by 5 bases and J by 14 bases, with 19 bases between them. The CDR3 DNA reads as TGTGCCACCAGCGGCCGAGGAGGAGGGAGAGCCCTCCACTTT. Translation gives CATSGRGGGRALHF.

The chain has TRBV29-1 and TRBJ2-3; the match to TRBD2 covers 8 bases. CDR1 and CDR2 from the germline V gene are SQVTM and ANQGSEA. The CDR3 is 15 amino acids. Trimming cost V 4 bases and J 1 base; bases outside gene matches: 7. CDR3 nucleotide sequence: TGCAGCGTTGGAAAGGGACTAGGACGCACAGATACGCAGTATTTT. Protein: CSVGKGLGRTDTQYF.

The chain joins TRBV9 to TRBJ2-5; 7 bases are shared with TRBD1. The CDR3 has 16 amino acids. Germline lookup yields CDR1 SGDLS and CDR2 YYNGEE. Unmatched junction bases numbered 7, after V lost 0 bases and J lost 2 bases. The CDR3 DNA reads as TGTGCCAGCAGCGTAGGAGGGGGCGATTCGCAAGAGACCCAGTACTTC. Encoded protein: CASSVGGGDSQETQYF.

The chain joins TRBV18 to TRBJ1-3; a possible D gene is TRBD1 (6 bases). CDR1 and CDR2 from the germline V gene are KGHSH and LQKENI. V lost 2 bases, J lost 2 bases, and 19 bases lay in between. The CDR3 has 18 residues. For the CDR3, the DNA is TGTGCCAGCTCACCATCCGGGACAAAAAAGGGAGCTGGAAACACCATATATTTT. This codes for CASSPSGTKKGAGNTIYF.

The chain couples TRBV13 to TRBJ2-2; D ambiguous. The V end lost 3 bases, the J end lost 3 bases, and 14 bases lay between the germline ends. This CDR3 contains 16 residues. The germline V gene has CDR1 PRHDT and CDR2 FYEKMQ (reference sequence). CDR3 sequence (DNA): TGTGCCAGCAGCTTTTCGGTAACCCGGGACACCGGGGAGCTGTTTTTT. Translating it yields CASSFSVTRDTGELFF.

The sample holds a few counts of this clone. The chain recombines TRBV7-9 with TRBJ1-1, with D maybe TRBD1 (5 bases). This CDR3 spans 15 amino acids. CDR1 SEHNR and CDR2 FQNEAQ come from the germline V gene (reference sequence). V was trimmed by 1 base and J by 0 bases, leaving 9 bases between them. The DNA of the CDR3 is TGTGCCAGCAGCTTAGGGCCAGGGCTGAACACTGAAGCTTTCTTT. It encodes CASSLGPGLNTEAFF.

The rearrangement uses TRBV30 and TRBJ1-1; D is uncertain. CDR3 length: 13 residues. V lost 2 bases, J lost 3 bases, and 10 bases lay in between. Germline V gives CDR1 GTSNPN, CDR2 SVGIG (reference sequence). The CDR3 region has the DNA TGTGCCTGGAGTAGGGAGTCCGACACTGAAGCTTTCTTT. Amino acid sequence: CAWSRESDTEAFF.

The chain uses TRBV29-1 and TRBJ2-3; tentative D call: TRBD1 (5 bases). CDR1 and CDR2 (germline): SQVTM, ANQGSEA. Trimming removed 7 bases at V and 7 bases at J, with 15 bases between. This CDR3 comprises 12 residues. The CDR3 DNA sequence: TGCAGCGCAACGAGACAGCCTAATACGCAGTATTTT. It encodes CSATRQPNTQYF.